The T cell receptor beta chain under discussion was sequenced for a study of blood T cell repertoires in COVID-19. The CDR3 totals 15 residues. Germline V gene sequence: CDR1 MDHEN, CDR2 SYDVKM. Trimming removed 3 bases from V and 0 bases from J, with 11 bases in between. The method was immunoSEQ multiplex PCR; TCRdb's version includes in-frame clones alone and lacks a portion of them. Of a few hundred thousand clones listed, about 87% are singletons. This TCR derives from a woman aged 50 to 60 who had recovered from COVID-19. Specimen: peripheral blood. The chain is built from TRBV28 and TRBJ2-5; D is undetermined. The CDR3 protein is CASSFRSVYQETQYF. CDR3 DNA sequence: TGTGCCAGCAGTTTTCGATCGGTGTACCAAGAGACCCAGTACTTC.